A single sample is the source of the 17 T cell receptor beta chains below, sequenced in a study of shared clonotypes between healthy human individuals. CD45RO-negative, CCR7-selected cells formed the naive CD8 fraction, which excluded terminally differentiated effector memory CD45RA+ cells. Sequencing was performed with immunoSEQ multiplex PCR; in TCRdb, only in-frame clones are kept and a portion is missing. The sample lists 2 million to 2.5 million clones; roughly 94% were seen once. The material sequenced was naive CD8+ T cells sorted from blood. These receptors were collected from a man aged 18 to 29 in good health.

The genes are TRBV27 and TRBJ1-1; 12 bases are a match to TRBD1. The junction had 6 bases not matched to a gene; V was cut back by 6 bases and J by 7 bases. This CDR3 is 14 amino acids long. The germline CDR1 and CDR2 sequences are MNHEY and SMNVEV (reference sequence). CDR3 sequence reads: CASRLGQGANEAFF. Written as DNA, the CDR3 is TGTGCCAGCAGACTGGGACAGGGGGCGAATGAAGCTTTCTTT.

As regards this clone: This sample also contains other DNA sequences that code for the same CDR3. CDR3 sequence reads: CASSVGQGPEAFF. CDR3 in DNA: TGTGCCAGCAGCGTTGGACAGGGCCCTGAAGCTTTCTTT. The rearrangement links TRBV9 to TRBJ1-1; 8 bases line up with TRBD1. CDR1 is SGDLS, CDR2 YYNGEE, per germline. Unmatched junction bases numbered 3, after V lost 2 bases and J lost 6 bases. The CDR3 loop spans 13 amino acids.

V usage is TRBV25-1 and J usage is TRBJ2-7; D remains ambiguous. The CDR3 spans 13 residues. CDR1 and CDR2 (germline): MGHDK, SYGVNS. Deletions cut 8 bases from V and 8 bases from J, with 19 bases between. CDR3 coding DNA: TGTGCCAGCGAATCCTGGCAGGATGGGCAGCAGTACTTC. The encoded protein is CASESWQDGQQYF.

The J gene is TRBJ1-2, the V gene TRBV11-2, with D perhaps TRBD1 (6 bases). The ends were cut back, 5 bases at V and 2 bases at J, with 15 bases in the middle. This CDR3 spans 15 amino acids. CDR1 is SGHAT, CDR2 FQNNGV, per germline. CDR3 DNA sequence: TGTGCCAGCAGCCTACGACAGGTTGCAAACTATGGCTACACCTTC. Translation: CASSLRQVANYGYTF.

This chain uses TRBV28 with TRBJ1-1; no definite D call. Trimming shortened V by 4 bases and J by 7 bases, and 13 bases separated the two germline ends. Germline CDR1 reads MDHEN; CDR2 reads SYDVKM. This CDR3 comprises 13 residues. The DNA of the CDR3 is TGTGCCAGCAGTTCCGGTTTGGCTGATGAAGCTTTCTTT. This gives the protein CASSSGLADEAFF.

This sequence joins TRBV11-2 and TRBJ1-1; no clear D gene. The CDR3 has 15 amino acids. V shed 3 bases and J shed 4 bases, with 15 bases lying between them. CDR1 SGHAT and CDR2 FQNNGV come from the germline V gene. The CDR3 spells CASSFVTGWSTEAFF. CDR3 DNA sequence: TGTGCCAGCAGCTTTGTTACGGGTTGGAGCACTGAAGCTTTCTTT. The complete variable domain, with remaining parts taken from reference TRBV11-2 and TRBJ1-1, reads EAGVAQSPRYKIIEKRQSVAFWCNPISGHATLYWYQQILGQGPKLLIQFQNNGVVDDSQLPKDRFSAERLKGVDSTLKIQPAKLEDSAVYLCASSFVTGWSTEAFFGQGTRLTVV.

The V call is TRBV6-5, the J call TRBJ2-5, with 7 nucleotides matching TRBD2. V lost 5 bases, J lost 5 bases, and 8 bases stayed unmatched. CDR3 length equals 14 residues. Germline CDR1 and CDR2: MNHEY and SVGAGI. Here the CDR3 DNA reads TGTGCCAGCAGTACTCTGGGGGAGGGGGAGACCCAGTACTTC. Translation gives CASSTLGEGETQYF.

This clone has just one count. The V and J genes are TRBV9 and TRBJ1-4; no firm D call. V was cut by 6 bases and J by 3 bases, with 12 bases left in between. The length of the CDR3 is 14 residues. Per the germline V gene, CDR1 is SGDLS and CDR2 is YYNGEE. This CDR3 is CASNPGYSNEKLFF. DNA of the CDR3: TGTGCCAGCAACCCGGGCTATTCTAATGAAAAACTGTTTTTT.

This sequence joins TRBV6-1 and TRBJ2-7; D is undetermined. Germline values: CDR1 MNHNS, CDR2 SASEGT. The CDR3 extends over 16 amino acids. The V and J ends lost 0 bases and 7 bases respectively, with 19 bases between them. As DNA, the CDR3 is TGTGCCAGCAGTGAAGCGTCGCAGCGATTACCCCTAGAGCAGTACTTC. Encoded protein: CASSEASQRLPLEQYF.

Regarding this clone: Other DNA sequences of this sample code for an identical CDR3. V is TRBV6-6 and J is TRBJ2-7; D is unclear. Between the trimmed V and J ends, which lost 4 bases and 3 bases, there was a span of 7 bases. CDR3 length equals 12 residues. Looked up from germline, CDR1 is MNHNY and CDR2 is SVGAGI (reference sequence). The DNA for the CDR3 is TGTGCCAGCAGTTCAGACGGCTACGAGCAGTACTTC. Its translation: CASSSDGYEQYF.

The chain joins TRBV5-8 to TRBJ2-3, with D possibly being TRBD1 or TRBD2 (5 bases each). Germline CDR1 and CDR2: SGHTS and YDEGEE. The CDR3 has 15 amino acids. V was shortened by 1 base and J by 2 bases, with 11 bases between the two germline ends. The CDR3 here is CASSLLGDNTDTQYF. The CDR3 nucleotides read TGTGCCAGCAGCTTGTTGGGGGATAACACAGATACGCAGTATTTT.

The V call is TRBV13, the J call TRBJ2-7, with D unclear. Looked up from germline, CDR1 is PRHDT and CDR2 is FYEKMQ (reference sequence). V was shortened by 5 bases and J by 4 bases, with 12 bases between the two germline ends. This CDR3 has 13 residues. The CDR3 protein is CASSVRLGYEQYF. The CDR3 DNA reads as TGTGCCAGCAGCGTCAGACTTGGGTACGAGCAGTACTTC.

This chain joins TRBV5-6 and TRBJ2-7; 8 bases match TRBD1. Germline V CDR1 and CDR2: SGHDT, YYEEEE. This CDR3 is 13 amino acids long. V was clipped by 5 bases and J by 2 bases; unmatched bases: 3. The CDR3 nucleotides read TGTGCCAGCAGGGGGGACAGGACCTACGAGCAGTACTTC. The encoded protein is CASRGDRTYEQYF.

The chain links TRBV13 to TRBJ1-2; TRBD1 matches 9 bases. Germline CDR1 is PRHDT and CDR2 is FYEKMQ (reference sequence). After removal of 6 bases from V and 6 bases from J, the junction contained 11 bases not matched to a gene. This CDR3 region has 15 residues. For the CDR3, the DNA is TGTGCCAGCAGTTATGACGGGGACAGGGTGAATGGCTACACCTTC. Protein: CASSYDGDRVNGYTF.

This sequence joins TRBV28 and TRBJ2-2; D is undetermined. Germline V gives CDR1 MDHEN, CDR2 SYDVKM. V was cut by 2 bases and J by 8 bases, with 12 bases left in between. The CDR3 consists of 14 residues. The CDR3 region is CASSLGPLGGELFF. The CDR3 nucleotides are TGTGCCAGCAGTTTAGGGCCCCTGGGAGGGGAGCTGTTTTTT.

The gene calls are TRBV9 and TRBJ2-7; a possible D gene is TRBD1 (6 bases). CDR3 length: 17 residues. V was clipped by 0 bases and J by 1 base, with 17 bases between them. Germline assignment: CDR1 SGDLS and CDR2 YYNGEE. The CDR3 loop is CASSVGAQGSGSYEQYF. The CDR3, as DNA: TGTGCCAGCAGCGTAGGGGCCCAGGGGTCGGGGTCCTACGAGCAGTACTTC. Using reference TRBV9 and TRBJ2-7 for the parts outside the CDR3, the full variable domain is DSGVTQTPKHLITATGQRVTLRCSPRSGDLSVYWYQQSLDQGLQFLIQYYNGEERAKGNILERFSAQQFPDLHSELNLSSLELGDSALYFCASSVGAQGSGSYEQYFGPGTRLTVT.

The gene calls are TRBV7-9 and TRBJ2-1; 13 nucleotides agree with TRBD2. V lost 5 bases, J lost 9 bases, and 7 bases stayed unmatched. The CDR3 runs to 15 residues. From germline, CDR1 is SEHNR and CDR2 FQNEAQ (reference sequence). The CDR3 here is CASSAGLAGAGEQFF. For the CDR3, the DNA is TGTGCCAGCAGCGCCGGACTAGCGGGAGCGGGTGAGCAGTTCTTC.